The 30 T cell receptor beta chains reported below all come from one sample, sequenced in a study of T-cell reconstitution after alpha-beta-depleted transplantation in children. Construction of the TCRbeta library involved unique molecular identifiers. Each CDR3 protein gets one entry after TCRdb re-called the PCR reads with MiXCR. The sample includes hundreds of thousands of distinct CDR3 sequences, around a sixth of them seen just once. The sample was PBMCs from the stem cell graft donor, taken from the stem cell graft. These receptors were obtained from a human donor who donated a stem cell graft to a child with acute myeloid leukemia.

In its sample, this clonotype was seen a few times. The gene calls are TRBV5-1 and TRBJ1-3; unclear D gene. The CDR3 totals 14 residues. Trimming pared 2 bases from V and 3 bases from J, leaving 9 bases between. CDR1 is SGHRS and CDR2 is YFSETQ in the germline V gene. Here the CDR3 reads CASSFTPGGNTIYF. The CDR3 DNA sequence: TGCGCCAGCAGCTTCACCCCGGGTGGAAACACCATATATTTT.

A few counts support this clonotype. The V gene is TRBV30, the J gene TRBJ1-1, with D hard to call. The germline V gene has CDR1 GTSNPN and CDR2 SVGIG (reference sequence). The CDR3 is 13 residues long. Trimming took off 7 bases at V and 1 base at J, with 13 bases between the two ends. Here the CDR3 DNA reads TGTGCCTTGGGAAGTTGGGGGAACACTGAAGCTTTCTTT. Protein sequence: CALGSWGNTEAFF.

This clonotype was seen many times. The chain combines TRBV20-1 with TRBJ2-7; D may be TRBD2 (6 bases). The CDR3 sequence is 13 residues long. The germline V and J ends were trimmed by 5 bases and 2 bases, with 13 bases remaining between them. The germline CDR1 and CDR2 sequences are DFQATT and SNEGSKA (reference sequence). The CDR3 here is CSAHPPGAYEQYV. The DNA of the CDR3 is TGCAGTGCTCACCCCCCGGGGGCCTACGAGCAGTACGTC.

This clonotype showed up many times. The CDR3, as DNA: TGCAGTCCCGAGGGAGGGTACGGGAACACTGAAGCTTTCTTT. Its protein product is CSPEGGYGNTEAFF. The chain uses TRBV20-1 and TRBJ1-1; D is uncertain. Trimming shortened V by 8 bases and J by 1 base, and 17 bases separated the two germline ends. Germline-derived CDR1 and CDR2 are DFQATT and SNEGSKA (reference sequence). The CDR3 covers 14 residues.

In this sample, this clonotype turned up many times. The J gene is TRBJ2-7, the V gene TRBV25-1; D may be TRBD1 (5 bases). Germline lookup yields CDR1 MGHDK and CDR2 SYGVNS. The germline V and J ends were trimmed by 7 bases and 9 bases, with 13 bases remaining between them. The CDR3 sequence is 11 residues long. The CDR3 region is CASTQGLPQYF. In nucleotides, the CDR3 is TGTGCCAGCACGCAGGGTTTGCCGCAGTACTTC.

This clonotype turned up a few times. V and J are TRBV5-1 and TRBJ2-3; D not certain. The CDR3 is made up of 12 amino acids. CDR1 and CDR2 (germline): SGHRS, YFSETQ. The germline V and J ends were trimmed by 4 bases and 6 bases, with 9 bases remaining between them. CDR3 region: CASSRSRDTQYF. CDR3 sequence (DNA): TGCGCCAGCAGCCGATCGCGGGATACGCAGTATTTT.

Points on this clonotype: A much larger clone differs by one base, so this may be a read error. This chain connects TRBV20-1 to TRBJ2-1, with TRBD2 identical over 14 bases. V trimming: 2 bases; J trimming: 3 bases; junction bases outside the gene matches: 9. Germline loops: CDR1 DFQATT, CDR2 SNEGSKA (reference sequence). This CDR3 is 18 amino acids long. The CDR3, as DNA: TGCAGTGCTAGAAAGGGACTAGCGGGGGTGATCTGCTACAATGAGCAGTTCTTC. Its protein product is CSARKGLAGVICYNEQFF.

This clonotype was observed a handful of times. The chain joins TRBV7-9 to TRBJ2-7, with D perhaps matching TRBD2 (5 bases). Germline CDR1 is SEHNR and CDR2 is FQNEAQ (reference sequence). With 4 bases removed from V and 0 bases from J, the gap between germline ends came to 13 bases. The CDR3 covers 15 residues. Here the CDR3 reads CASSSAPTTSYEQYF. The CDR3, as DNA: TGTGCCAGCAGCTCAGCCCCGACTACCTCCTACGAGCAGTACTTC.

Regarding this clonotype: This sequence may be a read error, since a much larger clone differs from it by one base. The rearrangement joins TRBV20-1 to TRBJ1-5; tentative D call: TRBD1 (6 bases). V was trimmed by 5 bases and J by 7 bases, leaving 18 bases between them. CDR1 is DFQATT, CDR2 SNEGSKA, per germline (reference sequence). This CDR3 contains 14 residues. The CDR3 region is CSAAGQINLQPQHF. The CDR3 bases are TGCAGTGCTGCCGGACAGATCAACTTACAGCCCCAGCATTTT.

This clonotype was picked up a small number of times. This chain connects TRBV7-2 to TRBJ2-5; 7 nucleotides agree with TRBD1. From germline, CDR1 is SGHTA and CDR2 FQGNSA. The CDR3 extends over 14 amino acids. Germline trimming cut 4 bases from V and 3 bases from J; bases unmatched to any gene: 5. CDR3 protein: CASSYQGVKETQYF. Written as DNA, the CDR3 is TGTGCCAGCAGCTATCAGGGGGTGAAAGAGACCCAGTACTTC.

The chain recombines TRBV7-2 with TRBJ2-6; D call uncertain. V gave up 2 bases and J gave up 12 bases, with 17 bases separating them. The CDR3 length is 15 residues. Germline V gene lookup returns CDR1 SGHTA and CDR2 FQGNSA. The CDR3 sequence is CASSLSSPSSAVLTF. The CDR3 nucleotides are TGTGCCAGCAGCTTATCCTCCCCATCCTCCGCCGTCCTGACTTTC.

This clonotype was seen ten or more times. CDR3 residues: CASSSKYRDGNTEAFF. The CDR3 nucleotides read TGTGCCAGCAGCTCGAAGTACCGGGACGGGAACACTGAAGCTTTCTTT. The chain uses TRBV5-6 and TRBJ1-1; a possible D gene is TRBD1 (5 bases). This CDR3 contains 16 residues. Trimming took off 3 bases at V and 1 base at J, with 16 bases between the two ends. From germline, CDR1 is SGHDT and CDR2 YYEEEE.

This clonotype appeared a few times. The V call is TRBV20-1, the J call TRBJ1-3; 7 bases map to TRBD1. The germline CDR1 and CDR2 sequences are DFQATT and SNEGSKA (reference sequence). With 1 base clipped from V and 0 bases from J, the junction kept 3 bases outside the gene matches. This CDR3 region has 15 residues. DNA of the CDR3: TGCAGTGCTAGAGCCGACAGGGTCTCTGGAAACACCATATATTTT. It encodes CSARADRVSGNTIYF.

This clonotype came up many times. V and J are TRBV6-5 and TRBJ1-1; weak D call: TRBD1 (6 bases). Germline V gene data show CDR1 as MNHEY and CDR2 as SVGAGI. V was cut by 10 bases and J by 0 bases, with 9 bases left in between. The CDR3 contains 12 residues. This CDR3 is CATGVLNTEAFF. The DNA of the CDR3 is TGTGCCACAGGGGTGTTGAACACTGAAGCTTTCTTT.

CDR3 DNA: TGTGCCAGCAGTAATACAGCTGCTGAGCAGTTCTTC. Protein sequence: CASSNTAAEQFF. The J gene is TRBJ2-1, the V gene TRBV27; D gene ambiguous. The germline CDR1 and CDR2 sequences are MNHEY and SMNVEV (reference sequence). Trimming removed 5 bases from V and 9 bases from J, with 11 bases in between. This CDR3 has 12 residues.

This clonotype has more than one count but fewer than ten. This chain links TRBV7-9 with TRBJ2-1; 10 bases map to TRBD2. CDR3 length: 17 amino acids. CDR1 is SEHNR and CDR2 is FQNEAQ in the germline V gene (reference sequence). The ends lost 5 bases at V and 0 bases at J; junction bases unmatched: 7. CDR3 in amino acids: CASSHGTSVSSYNEQFF. The CDR3 coding sequence is TGTGCCAGCAGCCACGGGACTAGCGTCAGCTCCTACAATGAGCAGTTCTTC.

The CDR3 DNA follows: TGTGCCAGCAGCCAAGATCTGGCAGCATTTGGTACGCAGTATTTT. This translates into CASSQDLAAFGTQYF. The chain joins TRBV14 to TRBJ2-3; D ambiguous. The CDR3 contains 15 residues. Per the germline V gene, CDR1 is SGHDN and CDR2 is FVKESK. The V and J ends lost 0 bases and 8 bases respectively, with 15 bases between them. The variable domain in full, completed from reference TRBV14 and TRBJ2-3, reads EAGVTQFPSHSVIEKGQTVTLRCDPISGHDNLYWYRRVMGKEIKFLLHFVKESKQDESGMPNNRFLAERTGGTYSTLKVQPAELEDSGVYFCASSQDLAAFGTQYFGPGTRLTVL.

This sequence joins TRBV27 and TRBJ2-1; unclear D gene. This CDR3 is 14 amino acids long. Germline lookup yields CDR1 MNHEY and CDR2 SMNVEV (reference sequence). Trimming pared 2 bases from V and 5 bases from J, leaving 10 bases between. In DNA, the CDR3 is TGTGCCAGCAGTTTACTGGCCAGCCACAATGAGCAGTTCTTC. Protein sequence: CASSLLASHNEQFF.

This clonotype was seen a handful of times. The rearrangement uses TRBV5-1 and TRBJ1-3; maybe TRBD1 (5 bases). Per germline, CDR1 SGHRS and CDR2 YFSETQ. The CDR3 totals 14 residues. V was cut by 4 bases and J by 2 bases, with 10 bases left in between. CDR3 loop: CASSLGRAGNTIYF. For the CDR3, the DNA is TGCGCCAGCAGCCTTGGCAGGGCTGGAAACACCATATATTTT.

This clonotype was seen ten or more times. This chain links TRBV7-2 with TRBJ1-1, with TRBD1 matching 10 bases. The CDR3 runs 14 residues. The trim removed 4 bases at V and 3 bases at J, leaving 2 bases unmatched. Germline assignment: CDR1 SGHTA and CDR2 FQGNSA. This CDR3 reads CASSSTGGDTEAFF. As DNA, the CDR3 is TGTGCCAGCAGCTCGACAGGGGGCGACACTGAAGCTTTCTTT.

The chain combines TRBV15 with TRBJ1-6; D may be TRBD1 (6 bases). There are 14 residues in the CDR3. V shed 5 bases and J shed 5 bases, with 10 bases lying between them. Germline V CDR1 and CDR2: LNHNV, YYDKDF (reference sequence). CDR3 sequence: CATSGGQHNSPLHF. The CDR3 DNA follows: TGTGCCACCAGCGGAGGACAGCATAATTCACCCCTCCACTTT.

This clonotype was recorded many times. The chain couples TRBV12-3 or TRBV12-4 to TRBJ2-1, with TRBD2 as a possible D gene (6 bases). The CDR3 length is 14 residues. V was clipped by 5 bases and J by 3 bases, with 11 bases between them. The CDR3 spells CASSPTTSYNEQFF. The CDR3 DNA sequence: TGTGCCAGCAGTCCGACGACTAGCTACAATGAGCAGTTCTTC.

The chain couples TRBV7-2 to TRBJ2-1; TRBD2 aligns across 10 bases. V shed 4 bases, J shed 14 bases, and the junction held 11 bases outside the gene matches. The CDR3 is 14 amino acids. From germline, CDR1 is SGHTA and CDR2 FQGNSA. In nucleotides, the CDR3 is TGTGCCAGCAGCTCTGAGCGGGGGGGCCTGATAAAGTTCTTC. It codes for CASSSERGGLIKFF.

This clonotype was seen more than once but under ten times. J is TRBJ2-2 and V is TRBV6-1, with D maybe TRBD2 (6 bases). V was shortened by 6 bases and J by 0 bases, with 11 bases between the two germline ends. Per germline, CDR1 MNHNS and CDR2 SASEGT. The CDR3 covers 15 residues. CDR3 region: CASRSGLANTGELFF. CDR3 DNA: TGTGCCAGCAGATCGGGACTGGCGAACACCGGGGAGCTGTTTTTT.

This sequence joins TRBV5-1 and TRBJ1-2; TRBD1 agrees at 7 bases. V was pared by 7 bases and J by 7 bases, with 13 bases of the junction left unmatched. The CDR3 loop spans 14 amino acids. The germline V gene encodes CDR1 SGHRS and CDR2 YFSETQ. The CDR3 region is CASSTGQMVRGYTF. The CDR3, as DNA: TGCGCCAGCTCCACGGGACAGATGGTGCGTGGCTACACCTTC.

The rearrangement uses TRBV12-3 or TRBV12-4 and TRBJ2-1; D gene ambiguous. The CDR3 has 16 amino acids. V was pared by 5 bases and J by 4 bases, with 18 bases between. CDR3 residues: CASSLRESLHYNEQFF. The CDR3 bases are TGTGCCAGCAGTCTTAGAGAATCCCTACATTACAATGAGCAGTTCTTC.

This clonotype came up once. This chain connects TRBV7-2 to TRBJ2-3, with unresolved D. The ends were cut back, 7 bases at V and 0 bases at J, with 17 bases in the middle. The CDR3 length is 16 residues. Germline lookup yields CDR1 SGHTA and CDR2 FQGNSA. The CDR3 region has the DNA TGTGCCAGCAACTCCATGGTCCCTACTAGCACAGATACGCAGTATTTT. The encoded protein is CASNSMVPTSTDTQYF.

The chain combines TRBV7-2 with TRBJ1-2; D is ambiguous. Germline loops: CDR1 SGHTA, CDR2 FQGNSA. V lost 1 base and J 0 bases, leaving 9 bases between the germline ends. CDR3 length: 15 amino acids. The CDR3 is CASSLVADTNYGYTF. The CDR3 coding sequence is TGTGCCAGCAGCTTAGTCGCAGACACTAACTATGGCTACACCTTC.

The chain uses TRBV20-1 and TRBJ1-5, with 7 bases that match TRBD1. V shed 0 bases, J shed 3 bases, and the junction held 8 bases outside the gene matches. The CDR3 sequence is 16 residues long. CDR1 and CDR2 (germline): DFQATT, SNEGSKA (reference sequence). The CDR3 DNA sequence: TGCAGTGCTAGAGACTCAAAGGGACAGATCAATCAGCCCCAGCATTTT. Translating it yields CSARDSKGQINQPQHF.

This clonotype came up a few times. The gene calls are TRBV30 and TRBJ2-1; D remains unclear. The CDR3 sequence is 12 residues long. CDR1 and CDR2 (germline): GTSNPN, SVGIG (reference sequence). Trimming shortened V by 5 bases and J by 6 bases, and 11 bases separated the two germline ends. This chain's CDR3 is CAWEAPRNEQFF. CDR3 coding DNA: TGTGCCTGGGAGGCTCCTCGCAATGAGCAGTTCTTC. Full variable domain (rest looked up from reference TRBV30 and TRBJ2-1): SQTIHQWPATLVQPVGSPLSLECTVEGTSNPNLYWYRQAAGRGLQLLFYSVGIGQISSEVPQNLSASRPQDRQFILSSKKLLLSDSGFYLCAWEAPRNEQFFGPGTRLTVL.